This entry describes one T cell receptor beta chain. This sample is drawn from a study of blood T cell repertoires in COVID-19. Study information: Collection of acute and convalescent COVID-19 samples took place in the United States, Italy and Spain. PBMCs, B-cell-depleted T cells, or T cells provided the cDNA or gDNA that made up the material.

Authors' methods: Cell counts per sample came from amplifying reference gene primers. Using immunoSEQ multiplex PCR, the repertoire was profiled, and TCRdb retains in-frame clones only, with some absent. V and J calls plus clone size are reproduced from that table; the DNA served to infer D and trimming. The table lists 150,000 to 200,000 clones, 83% of them singletons, with 1.5% in the top ten. J gave up 7 bases and V 5 bases, and 6 bases lay outside the gene matches. CDR1 is MDHEN and CDR2 is SYDVKM in the germline V gene. The CDR3 has 13 amino acids. This receptor was identified in a human donor in a cohort sampled during active COVID-19. The chain uses TRBV28 and TRBJ2-7; 9 bases match TRBD1. Material: peripheral blood. For the CDR3, the DNA is TGTGCCAGCAGTCTAACAGGGGGCGGAGAGCAGTACTTC. As protein: CASSLTGGGEQYF.